Below, one TCR beta chain is given with its context. Its antigen is unknown. This specimen belongs to a study of cytomegalovirus exposure and HLA in healthy donors. Study-wide points: The authors confirmed in vitro that a few CMV-associated chains were specific for CMV antigens. Researchers counted around 180 TCR beta chains as cytomegalovirus-associated.

Libraries were prepared by immunoSEQ multiplex PCR; TCRdb keeps only in-frame clonotypes and omits some of them. This repertoire shows some 140,000 clones, approximately 86% found once; its top ten account for about 22%. The donors were members of the validation cohort comprising over 100 subjects, separate from the approximately 700-subject first cohort. This TCR derives from a man aged 18-30 years in good health and CMV-seropositive. The sample taken for sequencing was PBMCs.

The CDR3 reads CSVEGYSRGTEAFF. As DNA, the CDR3 is TGCAGCGTTGAAGGATACAGCCGGGGCACTGAAGCTTTCTTT. This sequence joins TRBV29-1 and TRBJ1-1; D call uncertain. The V end lost 1 base, the J end lost 4 bases, and 13 bases lay between the germline ends. Germline V gives CDR1 SQVTM, CDR2 ANQGSEA. CDR3 length: 14 amino acids.